This entry lists 2 T cell receptor beta chains sequenced from one sample in a study of naive and memory T cell subsets. General study results and limits: Especially in CD8 cells, naive repertoires contained a few larger clonotypes, possibly CD45RA-re-expressing memory cells.

No cognate antigen is known for these TCRs. The beta constant-region primer was an equimolar mix of two oligonucleotides covering TRBC1 and TRBC2. Nested alpha and beta constant-region primers with the SP2 primer drove four PCR rounds on ligated cDNA. TCRdb reprocessed the UMI-ligation and nested PCR reads with MiXCR, giving one entry per CDR3 protein. This sample has around 100,000 distinct CDR3 sequences, with roughly 15% found just once. Material: naive CD8+ T cells from blood. The receptors were sampled from a human donor in good health.

The chain couples TRBV28 to TRBJ2-7; possibly TRBD1 for D (6 bases). This CDR3 contains 14 residues. Germline CDR1 and CDR2: MDHEN and SYDVKM. V lost 1 base, J lost 4 bases, and 11 bases lay in between. CDR3 region: CASSLSGTTYEQYF. DNA of the CDR3: TGTGCCAGCAGTTTATCCGGGACAACGTACGAGCAGTACTTC.

The chain carries TRBV3-1 and TRBJ1-5; D is unresolved. The CDR3 has 13 amino acids. CDR1 is LGHDT and CDR2 is YNNKEL in the germline V gene (reference sequence). The V and J ends lost 5 bases and 5 bases respectively, with 10 bases between them. CDR3 DNA: TGTGCCAGCAGCGACGGACCCTATCAGCCCCAGCATTTT. Translated, it gives CASSDGPYQPQHF.